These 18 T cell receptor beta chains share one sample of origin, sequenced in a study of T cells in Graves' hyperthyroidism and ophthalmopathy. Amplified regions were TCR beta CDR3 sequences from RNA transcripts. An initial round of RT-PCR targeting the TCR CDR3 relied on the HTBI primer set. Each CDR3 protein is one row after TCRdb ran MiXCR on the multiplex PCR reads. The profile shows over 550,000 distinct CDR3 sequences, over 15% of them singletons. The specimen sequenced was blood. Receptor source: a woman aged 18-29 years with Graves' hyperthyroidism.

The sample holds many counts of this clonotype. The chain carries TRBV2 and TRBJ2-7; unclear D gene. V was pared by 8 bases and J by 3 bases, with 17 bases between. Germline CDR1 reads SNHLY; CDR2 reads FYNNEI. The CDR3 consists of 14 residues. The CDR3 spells CASSVQEPGYEQYF. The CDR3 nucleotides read TGTGCCAGCTCCGTCCAGGAACCCGGCTACGAGCAGTACTTC.

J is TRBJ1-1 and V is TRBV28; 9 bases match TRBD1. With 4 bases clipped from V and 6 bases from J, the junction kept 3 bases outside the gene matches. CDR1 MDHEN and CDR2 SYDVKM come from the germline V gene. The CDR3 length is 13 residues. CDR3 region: CASSSGQGSEAFF. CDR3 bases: TGTGCCAGCAGTTCCGGACAGGGGTCTGAAGCTTTCTTT.

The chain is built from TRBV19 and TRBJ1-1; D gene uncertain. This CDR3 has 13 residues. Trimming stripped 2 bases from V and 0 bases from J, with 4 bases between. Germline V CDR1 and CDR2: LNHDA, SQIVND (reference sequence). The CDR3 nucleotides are TGTGCCAGTAGTATATTGGTGAACACTGAAGCTTTCTTT. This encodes CASSILVNTEAFF.

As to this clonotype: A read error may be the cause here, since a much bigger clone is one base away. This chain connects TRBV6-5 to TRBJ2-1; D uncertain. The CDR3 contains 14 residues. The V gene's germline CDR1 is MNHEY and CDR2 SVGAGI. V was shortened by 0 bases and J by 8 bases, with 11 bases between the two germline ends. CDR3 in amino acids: CASSYSALRDEQFF. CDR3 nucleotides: TGTGCCAGCAGTTACTCTGCCTTACGTGATGAGCAGTTCTTC.

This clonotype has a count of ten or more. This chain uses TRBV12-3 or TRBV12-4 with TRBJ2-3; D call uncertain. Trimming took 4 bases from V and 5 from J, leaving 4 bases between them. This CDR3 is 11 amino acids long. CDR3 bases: TGTGCCAGCAGTTGGGGAGATACGCAGTATTTT. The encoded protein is CASSWGDTQYF.

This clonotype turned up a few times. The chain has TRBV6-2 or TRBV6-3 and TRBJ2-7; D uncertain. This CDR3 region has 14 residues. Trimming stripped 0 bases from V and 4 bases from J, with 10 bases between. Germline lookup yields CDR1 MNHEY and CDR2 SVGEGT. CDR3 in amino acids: CASSYSTADYEQYF. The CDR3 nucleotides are TGTGCCAGCAGTTACTCGACGGCAGATTACGAGCAGTACTTC.

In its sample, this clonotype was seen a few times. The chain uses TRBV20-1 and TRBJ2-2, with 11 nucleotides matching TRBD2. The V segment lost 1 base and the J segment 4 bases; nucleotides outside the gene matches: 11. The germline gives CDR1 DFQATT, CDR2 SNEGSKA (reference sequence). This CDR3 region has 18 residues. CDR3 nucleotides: TGCAGTGCTAGAGGACGAAAGGGACTAGCGGCTATCACCGGGGAGCTGTTTTTT. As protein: CSARGRKGLAAITGELFF.

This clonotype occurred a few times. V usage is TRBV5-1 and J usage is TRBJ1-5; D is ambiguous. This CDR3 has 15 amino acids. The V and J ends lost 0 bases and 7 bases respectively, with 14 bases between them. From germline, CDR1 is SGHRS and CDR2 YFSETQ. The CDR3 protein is CASSLAPGMKQPQHF. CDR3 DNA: TGCGCCAGCAGCTTGGCCCCGGGGATGAAGCAGCCCCAGCATTTT.

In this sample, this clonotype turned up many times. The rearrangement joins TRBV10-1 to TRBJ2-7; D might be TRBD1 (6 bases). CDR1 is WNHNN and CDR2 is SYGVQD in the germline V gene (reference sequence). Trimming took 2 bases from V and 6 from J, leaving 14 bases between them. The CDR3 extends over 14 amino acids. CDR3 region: CASSETGLTSEQYF. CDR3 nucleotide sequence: TGCGCCAGCAGTGAGACAGGGTTGACCTCCGAGCAGTACTTC.

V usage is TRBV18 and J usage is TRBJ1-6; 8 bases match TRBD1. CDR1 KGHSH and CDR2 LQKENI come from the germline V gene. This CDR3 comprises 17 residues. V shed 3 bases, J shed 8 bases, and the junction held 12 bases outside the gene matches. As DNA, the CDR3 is TGTGCCAGCTCACCCGACAGGGGTTTGATGGCGTATTCACCCCTCCACTTT. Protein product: CASSPDRGLMAYSPLHF.

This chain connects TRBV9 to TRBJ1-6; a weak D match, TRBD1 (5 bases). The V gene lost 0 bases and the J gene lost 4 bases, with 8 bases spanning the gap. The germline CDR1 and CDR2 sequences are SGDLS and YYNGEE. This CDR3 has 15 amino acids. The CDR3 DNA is TGTGCCAGCAGCGTAGACGGGGCGTATAATTCACCCCTCCACTTT. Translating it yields CASSVDGAYNSPLHF.

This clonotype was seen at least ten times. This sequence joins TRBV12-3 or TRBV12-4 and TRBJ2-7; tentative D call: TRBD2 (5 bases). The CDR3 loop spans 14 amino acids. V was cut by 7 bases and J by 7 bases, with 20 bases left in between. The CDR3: CASTRVSTGGEQYF. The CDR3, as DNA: TGTGCCAGCACCCGCGTGTCGACGGGCGGGGAGCAGTACTTC.

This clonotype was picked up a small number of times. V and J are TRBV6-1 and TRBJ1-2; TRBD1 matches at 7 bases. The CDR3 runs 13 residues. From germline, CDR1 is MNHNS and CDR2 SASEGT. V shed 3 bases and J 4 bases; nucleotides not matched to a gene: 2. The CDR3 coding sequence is TGTGCCAGCAGTGACCAGGGGGGCTATGGCTACACCTTC. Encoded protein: CASSDQGGYGYTF.

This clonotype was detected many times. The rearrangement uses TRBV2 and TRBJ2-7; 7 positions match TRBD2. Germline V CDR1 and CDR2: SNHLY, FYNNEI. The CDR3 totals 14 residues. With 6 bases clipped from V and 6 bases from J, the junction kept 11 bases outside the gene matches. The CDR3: CASRAGSGVSEQYF. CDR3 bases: TGTGCCAGCAGAGCAGGGAGCGGGGTCAGCGAGCAGTACTTC.

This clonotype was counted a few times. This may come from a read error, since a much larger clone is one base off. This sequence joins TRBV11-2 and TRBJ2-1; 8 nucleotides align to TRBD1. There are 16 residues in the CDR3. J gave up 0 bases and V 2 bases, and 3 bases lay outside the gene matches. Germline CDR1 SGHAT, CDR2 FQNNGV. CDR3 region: CASSLLTGGSYNEQFF. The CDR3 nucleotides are TGTGCCAGCAGCTTACTTACAGGGGGCTCCTACAATGAGCAGTTCTTC.

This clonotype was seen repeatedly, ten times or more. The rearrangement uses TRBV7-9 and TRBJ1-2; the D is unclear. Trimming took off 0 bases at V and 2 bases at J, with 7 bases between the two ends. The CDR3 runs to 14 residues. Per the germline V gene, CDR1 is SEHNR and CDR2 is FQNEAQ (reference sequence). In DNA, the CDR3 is TGTGCCAGCAGCTTAGCAATGGCAAACTATGGCTACACCTTC. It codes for CASSLAMANYGYTF.

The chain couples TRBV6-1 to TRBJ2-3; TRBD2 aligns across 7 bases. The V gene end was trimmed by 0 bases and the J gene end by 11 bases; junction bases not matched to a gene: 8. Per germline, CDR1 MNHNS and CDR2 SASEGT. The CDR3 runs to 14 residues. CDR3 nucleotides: TGTGCCAGCAGTGAAGCGTTAGGCGGGGGTGTGCAGTATTTT. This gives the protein CASSEALGGGVQYF.

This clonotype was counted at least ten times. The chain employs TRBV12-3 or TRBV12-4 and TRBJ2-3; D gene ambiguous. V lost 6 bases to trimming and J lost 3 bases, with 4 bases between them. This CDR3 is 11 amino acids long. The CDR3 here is CASRKTDTQYF. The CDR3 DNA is TGTGCCAGCAGAAAAACAGATACGCAGTATTTT.